This T cell receptor (beta chain) was captured by sequencing in a study of T-cell reconstitution after alpha-beta-depleted transplantation in children. Unique molecular identifiers were incorporated during preparation of the TCRbeta library. TCRdb passed the PCR reads through MiXCR, listing each CDR3 protein once. The repertoire holds a few hundred thousand distinct CDR3 sequences, with 27% as singletons. This clonotype was recorded a few times. V dropped 10 bases and J dropped 1; count of bases not matched to a gene: 6. Looked up from germline, CDR1 is SNHLY and CDR2 is FYNNEI. The CDR3 sequence is 13 residues long.

Sequencing used PBMCs, obtained before TCRalphabeta/CD19-depleted stem cell transplant. The chain combines TRBV2 with TRBJ1-2; TRBD1 aligns across 7 bases. The receptor was isolated from a boy less than two years old with Wiskott-Aldrich syndrome, due to receive a stem cell transplant. This CDR3 is CATEDRSNYGYTF. The CDR3 coding sequence is TGTGCCACCGAGGACAGGAGTAACTATGGCTACACCTTC.